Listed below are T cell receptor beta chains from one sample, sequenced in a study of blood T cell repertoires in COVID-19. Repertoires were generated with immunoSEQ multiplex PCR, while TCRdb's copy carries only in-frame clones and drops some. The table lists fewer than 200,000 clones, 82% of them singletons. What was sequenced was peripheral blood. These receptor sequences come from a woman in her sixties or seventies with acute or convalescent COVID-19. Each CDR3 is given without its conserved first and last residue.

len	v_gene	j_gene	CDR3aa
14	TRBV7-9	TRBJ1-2	ASSYRGAQTNYGYT
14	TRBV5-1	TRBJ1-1	ASSSPIQGTRTEAF
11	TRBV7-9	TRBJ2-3	ASSSLTSIYPP
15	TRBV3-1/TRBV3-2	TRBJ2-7	ASSQAGPQGVGYEQY
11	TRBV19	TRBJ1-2	ASSDRWNYGYT
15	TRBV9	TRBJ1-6	ASSVATGGTYNSPLH
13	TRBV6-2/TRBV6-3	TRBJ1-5	ASSYSEMISQPQH
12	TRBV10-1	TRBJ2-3	ASSAGGSADTQY
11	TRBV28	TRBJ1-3	ASSWTVGNTIY
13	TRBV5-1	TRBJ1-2	ASRPGTGVNYGYT
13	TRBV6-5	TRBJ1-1	ALQPQATMHTEAF
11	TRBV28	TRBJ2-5	ASRPEGRETQY
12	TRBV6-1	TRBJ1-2	ASSDRQVNYGYT
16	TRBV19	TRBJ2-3	ASSLYSSTGSYTDTQY
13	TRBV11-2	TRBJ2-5	ASSLLQGGGETQY
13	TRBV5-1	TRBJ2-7	ASSLDRPTGYEQY
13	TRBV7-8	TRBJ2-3	ASSLEFSSTDTQY
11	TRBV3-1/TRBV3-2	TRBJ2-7	ASSSFGGYEQY
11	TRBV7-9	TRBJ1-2	ASSLRQGDVYT
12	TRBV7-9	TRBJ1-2	ASSPRGQVDGYT
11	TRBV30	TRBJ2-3	AWNEEYTDTQY
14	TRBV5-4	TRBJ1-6	ASSLPGQGSNSPLH
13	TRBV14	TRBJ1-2	ASSQAGFLNYGYT
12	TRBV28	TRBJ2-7	ASSSGQGGDEQY
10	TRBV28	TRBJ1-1	ASKRTNTEAF
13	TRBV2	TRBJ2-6	ASKSGTGVGNVLT
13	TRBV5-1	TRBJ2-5	ASSRVRSNQETQY
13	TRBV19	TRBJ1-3	ASSDRTVSGNTIY
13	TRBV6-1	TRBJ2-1	ASSEEGSGPQEQF
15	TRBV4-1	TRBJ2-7	ASSQDPSGRSYYEQY
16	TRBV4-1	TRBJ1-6	ASSLSSGGGSYNSPLH
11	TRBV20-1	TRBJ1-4	SASGTGDEKLF
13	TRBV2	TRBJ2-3	ASSRGGPLTDTQY
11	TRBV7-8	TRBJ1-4	ASSPGTGGKLF
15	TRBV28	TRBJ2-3	ASSHPQGVLSTDTQY
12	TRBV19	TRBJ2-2	ACTSQGWSGELF
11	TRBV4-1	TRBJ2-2	ASSQAPGGELF
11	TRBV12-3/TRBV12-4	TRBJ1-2	ASSPSRGYGYT
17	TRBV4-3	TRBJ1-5	ASSQDPPPNWSGNQPQH
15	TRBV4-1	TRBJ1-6	ASSQPAREKEDSPLH
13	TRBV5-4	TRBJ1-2	ASSLGTTEIYGYT
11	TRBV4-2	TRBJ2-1	ASSKDSYNEQF
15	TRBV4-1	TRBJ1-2	ASSQSGGTLTIYGYT
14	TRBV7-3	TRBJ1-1	ASSLQGPGVSTEAF
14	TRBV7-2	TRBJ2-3	ASSIGQGAATDTQY
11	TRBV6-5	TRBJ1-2	ASRSRQGWGYT
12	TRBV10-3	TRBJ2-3	AISQDRTGDTQY
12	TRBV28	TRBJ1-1	ASLRVPGNTEAF
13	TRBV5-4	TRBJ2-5	ASSSGGAGGETQY
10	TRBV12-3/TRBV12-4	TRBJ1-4	ASSLRQGRLF
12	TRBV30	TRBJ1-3	AWSEGRPGNTIY
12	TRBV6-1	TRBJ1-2	ASSEGGQVYGYT
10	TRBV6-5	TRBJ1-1	ASSSRQGGAF
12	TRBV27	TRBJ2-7	ASSFNRGLGEQY
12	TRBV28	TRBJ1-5	ASSFGGGSQPQH